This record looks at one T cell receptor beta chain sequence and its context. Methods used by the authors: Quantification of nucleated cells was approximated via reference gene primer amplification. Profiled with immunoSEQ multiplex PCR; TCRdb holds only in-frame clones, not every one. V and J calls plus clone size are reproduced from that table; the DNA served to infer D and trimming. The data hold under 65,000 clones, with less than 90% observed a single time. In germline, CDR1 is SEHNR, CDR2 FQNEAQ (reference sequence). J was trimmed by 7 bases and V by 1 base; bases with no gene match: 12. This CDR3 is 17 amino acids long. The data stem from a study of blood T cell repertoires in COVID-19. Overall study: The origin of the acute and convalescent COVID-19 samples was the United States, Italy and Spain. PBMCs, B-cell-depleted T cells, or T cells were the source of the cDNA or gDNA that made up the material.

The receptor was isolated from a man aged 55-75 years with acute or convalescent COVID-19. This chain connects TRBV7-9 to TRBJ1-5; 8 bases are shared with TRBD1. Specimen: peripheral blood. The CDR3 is CASSLDGQGPGGQPQHF. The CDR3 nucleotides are TGTGCCAGCAGCTTAGATGGGCAGGGCCCAGGGGGCCAGCCCCAGCATTTT.